A selection of T cell receptor beta chains follows, all from one sample in a study of blood T cell repertoires in COVID-19. The method was immunoSEQ multiplex PCR; TCRdb's version includes in-frame clones alone and lacks a portion of them. The table has roughly 300,000 clones, 85% seen once; the top ten hold about 14%. The sample was peripheral blood. Every receptor here comes from a human donor in a cohort sampled during active COVID-19. Each CDR3 is given with its conserved first and last residue. Each record gives: V gene, J gene, clone size, CDR3 length, D gene, CDR3 DNA, CDR3 protein. A D gene is named only where the DNA matches it firmly. Rows may omit the clone size; those that give it use once, few, many or a size class.

v_call: TRBV7-9
j_call: TRBJ1-6
clone_size: few
cdr3_length: 14
d_call: -
cdr3_nt: TGTGCCAGCAGCCGACAGGACGTGAATTCACCCCTCCACTTT
cdr3_aa: CASSRQDVNSPLHF

v_call: TRBV27
j_call: TRBJ2-3
clone_size: -
cdr3_length: 12
d_call: -
cdr3_nt: TGTGCCAGCAGGTCTAGCACAGATACGCAGTATTTT
cdr3_aa: CASRSSTDTQYF

v_call: TRBV5-4
j_call: TRBJ1-1
clone_size: -
cdr3_length: 14
d_call: -
cdr3_nt: TGTGCCAGCAGCTTGGGGGGCCCGAACACTGAAGCTTTCTTT
cdr3_aa: CASSLGGPNTEAFF

v_call: TRBV12-3/TRBV12-4
j_call: TRBJ1-1
clone_size: once
cdr3_length: 13
d_call: -
cdr3_nt: TGTGCCAGCAGTTTGTCGGGGAGGACTGAAGCTTTCTTT
cdr3_aa: CASSLSGRTEAFF

v_call: TRBV2
j_call: TRBJ1-1
clone_size: -
cdr3_length: 12
d_call: -
cdr3_nt: TGTGCCAGCAGTTCAGGGAACACTGAAGCTTTCTTT
cdr3_aa: CASSSGNTEAFF

v_call: TRBV28
j_call: TRBJ1-1
clone_size: -
cdr3_length: 11
d_call: -
cdr3_nt: TGTGCCAGCAGGCGGAACACTGAAGCTTTCTTT
cdr3_aa: CASRRNTEAFF

v_call: TRBV7-9
j_call: TRBJ2-5
clone_size: -
cdr3_length: 15
d_call: TRBD2
cdr3_nt: TGTGCCAGCAGCTTAAGGACTAGCTGGCAAGAGACCCAGTACTTC
cdr3_aa: CASSLRTSWQETQYF

v_call: TRBV3-1/TRBV3-2
j_call: TRBJ2-7
clone_size: -
cdr3_length: 15
d_call: TRBD2
cdr3_nt: TGTGCCAGCAGCCGAGGACTAGCGGGGGGTTACGAGCAGTACTTC
cdr3_aa: CASSRGLAGGYEQYF

v_call: TRBV12-5
j_call: TRBJ2-7
clone_size: -
cdr3_length: 16
d_call: -
cdr3_nt: TGTGCTAGTGGTCTAGGGCCCGACAGGATGGCCTACGAGCAGTACTTC
cdr3_aa: CASGLGPDRMAYEQYF

v_call: TRBV5-4
j_call: TRBJ2-3
clone_size: once
cdr3_length: 14
d_call: -
cdr3_nt: TGTGCCAGCAGCCAGAGGGGGAGCACAGATACGCAGTATTTT
cdr3_aa: CASSQRGSTDTQYF

v_call: TRBV5-1
j_call: TRBJ2-7
clone_size: -
cdr3_length: 14
d_call: TRBD1
cdr3_nt: TGCGCCAGCACCCAGGGGACAGCCACTACGGAGCAGTACTTC
cdr3_aa: CASTQGTATTEQYF

v_call: TRBV19
j_call: TRBJ1-2
clone_size: -
cdr3_length: 13
d_call: -
cdr3_nt: TGTGCCAGTAGTAGGACAGTCAACTATGGCTACACCTTC
cdr3_aa: CASSRTVNYGYTF

v_call: TRBV27
j_call: TRBJ1-5
clone_size: once
cdr3_length: 15
d_call: TRBD1
cdr3_nt: TGTGCCAGCAGTCCCGACAGGGGAAGCAATCAGCCCCAGCATTTT
cdr3_aa: CASSPDRGSNQPQHF

v_call: TRBV27
j_call: TRBJ2-1
clone_size: few
cdr3_length: 16
d_call: TRBD2
cdr3_nt: TGTGCCAGCAGTTTACGTCCGGGAGGGCCGGGAAATGAGCAGTTCTTC
cdr3_aa: CASSLRPGGPGNEQFF

v_call: TRBV5-1
j_call: TRBJ2-5
clone_size: -
cdr3_length: 16
d_call: TRBD1
cdr3_nt: TGCGCCAGCAGCTCCGGACAGGCCCTACCACAAGAGACCCAGTACTTC
cdr3_aa: CASSSGQALPQETQYF

v_call: TRBV6-1
j_call: TRBJ2-7
clone_size: -
cdr3_length: 13
d_call: TRBD2
cdr3_nt: TGTGCCAGCAGCCCGGGACTAGCGGGGGAGCAGTACTTC
cdr3_aa: CASSPGLAGEQYF

v_call: TRBV4-2
j_call: TRBJ2-7
clone_size: -
cdr3_length: 17
d_call: TRBD2
cdr3_nt: TGTGCCAGCAGCCAAGACAGCCAGGGGCTAGCGGGAGTGGTGCAGTACTTC
cdr3_aa: CASSQDSQGLAGVVQYF

v_call: TRBV5-6
j_call: TRBJ2-1
clone_size: -
cdr3_length: 14
d_call: TRBD2
cdr3_nt: TGTGCCAGCAGCTTTGTCGGCGGGAGTAATGAGCAGTTCTTC
cdr3_aa: CASSFVGGSNEQFF

v_call: TRBV2
j_call: TRBJ2-5
clone_size: -
cdr3_length: 15
d_call: -
cdr3_nt: TGTGCCAGCAGTGGAGGAACAGGGAGAGGAGAGACCCAGTACTTC
cdr3_aa: CASSGGTGRGETQYF

v_call: TRBV28
j_call: TRBJ2-7
clone_size: -
cdr3_length: 17
d_call: TRBD1
cdr3_nt: TGTGCCAGCAGTTTACACGGACAGGGTTACGGCTCTTACGAGCAGTACTTC
cdr3_aa: CASSLHGQGYGSYEQYF

v_call: TRBV6-5
j_call: TRBJ1-6
clone_size: few
cdr3_length: 16
d_call: TRBD1
cdr3_nt: TGTGCCAGCAGTTATTTTGCGGGGACAGCTAATTCACCCCTCCACTTT
cdr3_aa: CASSYFAGTANSPLHF

v_call: TRBV30
j_call: TRBJ2-2
clone_size: -
cdr3_length: 13
d_call: -
cdr3_nt: TGTGCCTGGAGTCAAACTGCGGCCGGGGAGCTGTTTTTT
cdr3_aa: CAWSQTAAGELFF

v_call: TRBV6-2/TRBV6-3
j_call: TRBJ2-7
clone_size: -
cdr3_length: 15
d_call: TRBD2
cdr3_nt: TGTGCCAGCAGCTCTAGCGGGAGCGTAACCTACGAGCAGTACTTC
cdr3_aa: CASSSSGSVTYEQYF

v_call: TRBV2
j_call: TRBJ2-7
clone_size: once
cdr3_length: 11
d_call: -
cdr3_nt: TGTGCCACCCGGGAAGGGTACGAGCAGTACTTC
cdr3_aa: CATREGYEQYF

v_call: TRBV5-1
j_call: TRBJ2-3
clone_size: -
cdr3_length: 13
d_call: -
cdr3_nt: TGCGCCAGCAGCTTGTTCCCATCAGATACGCAGTATTTT
cdr3_aa: CASSLFPSDTQYF

v_call: TRBV6-5
j_call: TRBJ1-2
clone_size: -
cdr3_length: 13
d_call: -
cdr3_nt: TGTGCCAGCAGTTACTCCGGGGTTTACGGCTACACCTTC
cdr3_aa: CASSYSGVYGYTF

v_call: TRBV6-5
j_call: TRBJ2-7
clone_size: once
cdr3_length: 14
d_call: -
cdr3_nt: TGTGCCAGCAGTTACGGTGGGAGACCCTACGAGCAGTACTTC
cdr3_aa: CASSYGGRPYEQYF

v_call: TRBV20-1
j_call: TRBJ2-7
clone_size: once
cdr3_length: 10
d_call: -
cdr3_nt: TGCAGTGCCCCCCTGAGAGAGCAGTACTTC
cdr3_aa: CSAPLREQYF

v_call: TRBV18
j_call: TRBJ2-1
clone_size: -
cdr3_length: 15
d_call: TRBD2
cdr3_nt: TGTGCCAGCTCACTCAATTTAGCGGGAGGTAATGAGCAGTTCTTC
cdr3_aa: CASSLNLAGGNEQFF

v_call: TRBV10-2
j_call: TRBJ1-5
clone_size: -
cdr3_length: 14
d_call: -
cdr3_nt: TGCGCCAGTAGTGAGGGCAGTCGTAATCAGCCCCAGCATTTT
cdr3_aa: CASSEGSRNQPQHF

v_call: TRBV10-1
j_call: TRBJ2-1
clone_size: -
cdr3_length: 16
d_call: TRBD2
cdr3_nt: TGCGCCAGCAGTGAGGCTAGCGGCAGGCAGGCGGATGAGCAGTTCTTC
cdr3_aa: CASSEASGRQADEQFF

v_call: TRBV12-3/TRBV12-4
j_call: TRBJ2-1
clone_size: -
cdr3_length: 12
d_call: -
cdr3_nt: TGTGCCAGCAGTCCACAGGGAAATGAGCAGTTCTTC
cdr3_aa: CASSPQGNEQFF

v_call: TRBV4-2
j_call: TRBJ2-3
clone_size: once
cdr3_length: 16
d_call: -
cdr3_nt: TGTGCCAGCAGCCAAGACACCGGGAGATTTGCAGATACGCAGTATTTT
cdr3_aa: CASSQDTGRFADTQYF

v_call: TRBV10-3
j_call: TRBJ1-6
clone_size: -
cdr3_length: 14
d_call: -
cdr3_nt: TGTGCCATCAGTGAGTCCGTCGGGGAGCCACCCCTCCACTTT
cdr3_aa: CAISESVGEPPLHF

v_call: TRBV29-1
j_call: TRBJ2-1
clone_size: -
cdr3_length: 16
d_call: TRBD2
cdr3_nt: TGCAGCTTCGGACTAGCGGGAGTTAGCTCCTACAATGAGCAGTTCTTC
cdr3_aa: CSFGLAGVSSYNEQFF

v_call: TRBV7-2
j_call: TRBJ1-5
clone_size: -
cdr3_length: 15
d_call: -
cdr3_nt: TGTGCCAGCAGCTCCTTCAGGGGTGGCAATCAGCCCCAGCATTTT
cdr3_aa: CASSSFRGGNQPQHF

v_call: TRBV5-4
j_call: TRBJ1-5
clone_size: -
cdr3_length: 15
d_call: TRBD1
cdr3_nt: TGTGCCAGCAGCGCAGGGACAGGGGTGGGTCAGCCCCAGCATTTT
cdr3_aa: CASSAGTGVGQPQHF

v_call: TRBV18
j_call: TRBJ1-2
clone_size: -
cdr3_length: 15
d_call: TRBD1
cdr3_nt: TGTGCCAGCTCACCATTAGGACAGGGAGGCTATGGCTACACCTTC
cdr3_aa: CASSPLGQGGYGYTF

v_call: TRBV5-1
j_call: TRBJ2-7
clone_size: once
cdr3_length: 18
d_call: TRBD2
cdr3_nt: TGCGCCAGCAGCTTTGATTGGGATAGAGCGGGACGCTCCTACGAGCAGTACTTC
cdr3_aa: CASSFDWDRAGRSYEQYF

v_call: TRBV7-9
j_call: TRBJ2-1
clone_size: -
cdr3_length: 15
d_call: -
cdr3_nt: TGTGCCAGCAGCCTCCAGACTAGTTTGTACAATGAGCAGTTCTTC
cdr3_aa: CASSLQTSLYNEQFF

v_call: TRBV6-6
j_call: TRBJ2-3
clone_size: once
cdr3_length: 13
d_call: -
cdr3_nt: TGTGCCAGCAGTTCTACAGGTACAGATACGCAGTATTTT
cdr3_aa: CASSSTGTDTQYF

v_call: TRBV7-9
j_call: TRBJ2-5
clone_size: -
cdr3_length: 17
d_call: TRBD2
cdr3_nt: TGTGCCAGCAGCCCCCCGACGACCGGGAGGAGGGAAGAGACCCAGTACTTC
cdr3_aa: CASSPPTTGRREETQYF